This T cell receptor (beta chain) derives from a study of Ad26.COV2.S vaccination and SARS-CoV-2 variants (TCRdb year 2021). Turning to the overall study: Vaccine-arm donors were drawn from COV1001, a multicentre, randomized, double-blind, placebo-controlled phase I-IIa trial of Ad26.COV2.S in healthy adults. Ad26.COV2.S was administered intramuscularly at a dose of 5x10^10 or 1x10^11 viral particles, either as one shot or as two shots given 56 days apart. Sequencing of the TCRbeta repertoire served to evaluate the specificity and breadth of SARS-CoV-2-reactive T cell receptors following Ad26.COV2.S vaccination. A total of 32 samples were included in the TCR-sequenced set, comprising 19 Ad26.COV2.S vaccine recipients, 5 placebo recipients and 8 SARS-CoV-2 convalescent individuals. Trial participants were randomized into five groups of five, in which low-dose or high-dose Ad26.COV2.S was given once or twice, or placebo was given on both occasions. Blinding of investigators to trial group allocation was maintained during experiments and outcome assessment. General findings and caveats noted by the study authors: Vaccine and placebo recipients had comparable non-spike TCR breadth, which fits with the vaccine containing only spike. After vaccination, substantial breadth of spike-specific CD8+ and CD4+ T cell responses was reported. The authors noted that total T cell responses may have been underestimated by the TCR breadth and depth analyses. Compared with placebo recipients, Ad26.COV2.S recipients showed higher spike-specific TCR breadth (P = 0.0014). The study lacked the statistical power to compare responses across vaccine doses or regimens.

The immunoSEQ Assay was used to sequence TCRbeta CDR3 regions. After extraction, genomic DNA underwent amplification by bias-controlled multiplex PCR, followed by high-throughput sequencing. The study's own analysis went as follows. To quantify the absolute abundance of every unique TCRbeta CDR3 region, sequences were collapsed and filtered. Usable DNA was measured by amplifying reference genes present in all nucleated cells, and TCRbeta template counts were normalized to that usable DNA to estimate T cell fraction. Repertoire TCRs were annotated as SARS-CoV-2-specific when V gene, CDR3 amino acid sequence and J gene were exactly matched to a known reactive TCR set. The reference SARS-CoV-2 TCR set came from MIRA and was filtered for enrichment in COVID-19-positive ImmuneCODE repertoires, removing public or cross-reactive TCRs. Drawing on the MIRA antigens, annotated TCRs were analysed further at the level of specific ORF or position within ORF. Breadth was defined as annotated unique rearrangements over total unique productive rearrangements; depth was the summed frequency of those rearrangements. TCR breadth was compared between groups using two-sided Wilcoxon rank-sum tests. TCRdb mirrors the immuneACCESS table, restricted to in-frame sequences. Some clones are absent from its copies; in checked studies, under half trace to an unresolved V gene, and the reason for the others is unknown. V, J and clone size are taken as reported in that table, and D and trimming were inferred from the DNA itself. The table for this sample lists over 250,000 clones; 87% of them were counted only once. The ten largest clones represent about 3.1% of the sample.

Spanning cysteine to phenylalanine, the CDR3 consists of 13 amino acids. Kept here is only the CDR3 DNA, which spans 39 bases and is read in frame from base 1. The germline V gene (reference sequence) sets CDR1 to LNHDA and CDR2 to SQIVND. V ends up 3 bases short and J 15 bases short, with an unmatched junction base count of 10. Comment on this clone: Its antigen has not been determined. One base away there is no much larger clone; base qualities are not given.

The treatment or condition label of this sample denotes: around 19 received Ad26.COV2.S at low or high dose, single or two shots; about 5 received placebo; per-sample allocation not given. Repertoires of vaccine and placebo recipients were sequenced from samples taken on day 63 after the first injection. In Cohort 1b, some 25 adults aged 18-55 years were enrolled at a single site in Boston, USA, between 29 July and 7 August 2020. Ad26.COV2.S was a replication-incompetent adenovirus type 26 vector expressing a prefusion-stabilized SARS-CoV-2 spike protein from the original Wuhan strain. This sequence uses TRBV19 and TRBJ2-3; 9 bases in between match TRBD2. The sample consisted of peripheral blood, taken in a trial of Ad26.COV2.S vaccine versus placebo. This receptor was obtained from a person aged 18 to 65 who received the Ad26.COV2.S COVID-19 vaccine or a placebo. Here is the DNA: TGTGCCAGTAGTATCCCGGGTAGCGGGAGTCTCTATTTT. This encodes CASSIPGSGSLYF.